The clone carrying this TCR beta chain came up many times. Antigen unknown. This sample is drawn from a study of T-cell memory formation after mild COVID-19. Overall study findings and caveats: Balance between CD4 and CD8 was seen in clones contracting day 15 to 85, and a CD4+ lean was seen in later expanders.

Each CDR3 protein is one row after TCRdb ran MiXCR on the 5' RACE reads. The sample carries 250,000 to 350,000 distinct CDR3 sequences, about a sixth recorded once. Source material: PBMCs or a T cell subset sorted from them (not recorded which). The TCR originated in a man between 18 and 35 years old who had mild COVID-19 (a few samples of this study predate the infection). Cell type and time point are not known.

The CDR3 bases are TGCGCCAGCAGCACCCAATTAAGGGGGGAGATTTACTACAATGAGCAGTTCTTC. Encoded protein: CASSTQLRGEIYYNEQFF. This chain links TRBV4-1 with TRBJ2-1; D is possibly TRBD1 or TRBD2 (6 bases each). Germline assignment: CDR1 MGHRA and CDR2 YSYEKL. The V and J ends lost 5 bases and 3 bases respectively, with 23 bases between them. The CDR3 is 18 amino acids.